The clone carrying this T cell receptor (beta chain) appeared many times. Antigen unknown. The record originates from a study of response to subunit inactivated influenza vaccine. TCRdb reprocessed the RT-PCR reads with MiXCR, giving one entry per CDR3 protein. The data contain around 490,000 distinct CDR3 sequences, under 9% of them singletons. Study-level points and caveats: Seasonal influenza vaccination, on each occasion, was suggested by the authors to recruit few new T cells.

J gave up 10 bases and V 6 bases, and 8 bases lay outside the gene matches. Germline V gives CDR1 DFQATT, CDR2 SNEGSKA (reference sequence). CDR3 size: 13 residues. This rearrangement joins TRBV20-1 to TRBJ1-4, with 10 bases aligning to TRBD1. The source was PBMCs from blood, collected less than 30 months after vaccination. The clonotype comes from a man between 50 and 75 years old who received an inactivated influenza vaccine. The CDR3 nucleotides read TGCAGTGCCACCGGGACAGGGGCGGGAAAACTGTTTTTT. This translates into CSATGTGAGKLFF.